One sample yielded the 15 T cell receptor beta chains listed below, sequenced in a study of cytomegalovirus exposure and HLA in healthy donors. The PCR ran on 60 Vbeta and 13 Jbeta primers. Assay: immunoSEQ multiplex PCR; the TCRdb copy retains only in-frame clones and omits some. Seen in this sample are around 84,000 clones; the ten most common clones hold 4.6%. The sample consisted of PBMCs. The receptors originated from a man aged 30 to 45 in good health and CMV-seronegative.

The chain joins TRBV4-1 to TRBJ1-5, with 9 bases matching TRBD1. Trimming at V came to 4 bases and at J to 7 bases, leaving 8 bases not matched to a gene. CDR1 is MGHRA, CDR2 YSYEKL, per germline. The CDR3 extends over 15 amino acids. The CDR3 region is CASSPVQGAFQPQHF. In nucleotides, the CDR3 is TGCGCCAGCAGCCCGGTACAGGGGGCATTCCAGCCCCAGCATTTT.

This chain connects TRBV2 to TRBJ1-5; 8 nucleotides line up with TRBD1. CDR1 is SNHLY and CDR2 is FYNNEI in the germline V gene. After removal of 6 bases from V and 5 bases from J, the junction contained 6 bases not matched to a gene. This CDR3 is built from 14 residues. CDR3 amino acids: CASREDRDYQPQHF. The CDR3 DNA is TGTGCCAGCAGGGAGGACAGGGATTATCAGCCCCAGCATTTT.

This chain uses TRBV19 with TRBJ1-2; D is perhaps TRBD1 (6 bases). Trimming shortened V by 0 bases and J by 4 bases, and 15 bases separated the two germline ends. CDR3 size: 16 residues. Per the germline V gene, CDR1 is LNHDA and CDR2 is SQIVND (reference sequence). For the CDR3, the DNA is TGTGCCAGTAGTATAGATCCCTCGACAGGCCGCTATGGCTACACCTTC. Its protein is CASSIDPSTGRYGYTF. The full variable domain, in which reference TRBV19 and TRBJ1-2 provide the parts outside the CDR3, is DGGITQSPKYLFRKEGQNVTLSCEQNLNHDAMYWYRQDPGQGLRLIYYSQIVNDFQKGDIAEGYSVSREKKESFPLTVTSAQKNPTAFYLCASSIDPSTGRYGYTFGSGTRLTVV.

This chain links TRBV29-1 with TRBJ2-3; 8 bases line up with TRBD2. J gave up 5 bases and V 6 bases, and 7 bases lay outside the gene matches. The CDR3 is 13 residues long. Per the germline V gene, CDR1 is SQVTM and CDR2 is ANQGSEA. CDR3 DNA sequence: TGCAGCGTCGGAGCGGGAGAGGTAGATACGCAGTATTTT. Protein product: CSVGAGEVDTQYF.

The V and J genes are TRBV25-1 and TRBJ2-5; TRBD1 matches at 8 bases. There are 13 residues in the CDR3. Per germline, CDR1 MGHDK and CDR2 SYGVNS. V gave up 6 bases and J gave up 5 bases; unmatched junction bases: 5. The CDR3 DNA reads TGTGCCAGCAGCCCGACAGGGGTCGAGACCCAGTACTTC. Protein: CASSPTGVETQYF.

The rearrangement uses TRBV6-5 and TRBJ1-1; D perhaps matches TRBD1 (5 bases). Per germline, CDR1 MNHEY and CDR2 SVGAGI. Trimming took 0 bases from V and 0 from J, leaving 11 bases between them. The CDR3 has 16 amino acids. The CDR3 spells CASSYSQGGLNTEAFF. The CDR3 DNA sequence: TGTGCCAGCAGTTACTCCCAGGGTGGTTTGAACACTGAAGCTTTCTTT.

V is TRBV18 and J is TRBJ1-3; no definite D call. Trimming removed 3 bases at V and 0 bases at J, with 12 bases between. The CDR3 has 16 residues. The V gene's germline CDR1 is KGHSH and CDR2 LQKENI. The CDR3 loop reads CASSPGRVNSGNTIYF. CDR3 bases: TGTGCCAGCTCACCGGGTCGGGTAAACTCTGGAAACACCATATATTTT.

The chain employs TRBV7-6 and TRBJ1-3; 8 bases agree with TRBD1. Germline assignment: CDR1 SGHVS and CDR2 FNYEAQ. V trimming: 3 bases; J trimming: 0 bases; junction bases outside the gene matches: 10. This CDR3 spans 18 amino acids. The CDR3 region has the DNA TGTGCCAGCAGCTTCCGACCGGGACAGGAGCACTCTGGAAACACCATATATTTT. Translation: CASSFRPGQEHSGNTIYF.

The chain recombines TRBV7-9 with TRBJ2-7; TRBD1 matches at 7 bases. The length of the CDR3 is 14 residues. CDR1 SEHNR and CDR2 FQNEAQ come from the germline V gene (reference sequence). J was trimmed by 4 bases and V by 4 bases; bases with no gene match: 7. Here the CDR3 DNA reads TGTGCCAGCAGCTCAAGAGGGGGCTCTTACGAGCAGTACTTC. Its translation is CASSSRGGSYEQYF.

V gene TRBV6-5 combines with J gene TRBJ2-2, with TRBD2 matching over 8 bases. The CDR3 has 15 residues. Germline V CDR1 and CDR2: MNHEY, SVGAGI. V gave up 2 bases and J gave up 1 base; unmatched junction bases: 0. The CDR3 DNA sequence: TGTGCCAGCAGTTACGCGGGGGGGAACACCGGGGAGCTGTTTTTT. This encodes CASSYAGGNTGELFF.

V and J are TRBV5-1 and TRBJ2-1; 9 nucleotides agree with TRBD2. Unmatched junction bases numbered 3, after V lost 0 bases and J lost 5 bases. Looked up from germline, CDR1 is SGHRS and CDR2 is YFSETQ. The CDR3 has 15 residues. This chain's CDR3 is CASSLVLAGNNEQFF. The DNA of the CDR3 is TGCGCCAGCAGCTTGGTCCTAGCGGGGAACAATGAGCAGTTCTTC. Full variable domain (rest looked up from reference TRBV5-1 and TRBJ2-1): KAGVTQTPRYLIKTRGQQVTLSCSPISGHRSVSWYQQTPGQGLQFLFEYFSETQRNKGNFPGRFSGRQFSNSRSEMNVSTLELGDSALYLCASSLVLAGNNEQFFGPGTRLTVL.

V gene TRBV18 combines with J gene TRBJ2-1; 7 bases fit TRBD1. Trimming removed 6 bases from V and 6 bases from J; junction bases left unmatched: 5. CDR1 and CDR2 (germline): KGHSH, LQKENI. CDR3 length: 13 amino acids. As DNA, the CDR3 is TGTGCCAGCTCGGAGACAGGGATCAATGAGCAGTTCTTC. This encodes CASSETGINEQFF.

J is TRBJ1-2 and V is TRBV25-1; TRBD1 aligns across 9 bases. This CDR3 is built from 15 residues. V gave up 4 bases and J gave up 4 bases; unmatched junction bases: 7. The germline V gene has CDR1 MGHDK and CDR2 SYGVNS. The CDR3 spells CASSVTGGGGYGYTF. CDR3 in DNA: TGTGCCAGCAGTGTCACAGGGGGCGGTGGCTATGGCTACACCTTC.

The chain joins TRBV6-5 to TRBJ2-1, with D possibly TRBD1 on 5 matching bases. The CDR3 length is 13 residues. Germline values: CDR1 MNHEY, CDR2 SVGAGI. V was trimmed by 3 bases and J by 10 bases, leaving 13 bases between them. The CDR3 DNA reads as TGTGCCAGCAGTTATTGGCAGGGAAGGGAGCAGTTCTTC. It specifies CASSYWQGREQFF.

The chain couples TRBV6-6 to TRBJ1-1; 7 bases agree with TRBD1. V gave up 5 bases and J gave up 0 bases; unmatched junction bases: 0. Per germline, CDR1 MNHNY and CDR2 SVGAGI (reference sequence). The CDR3 extends over 13 amino acids. The CDR3 sequence: CASSTGVNTEAFF. CDR3 sequence (DNA): TGTGCCAGCAGTACAGGGGTGAACACTGAAGCTTTCTTT.